The rows below give T cell receptor beta chains drawn from one sample of a study of T cell clonotyping in hematopoietic cell transplantation. Profiling relied on immunoSEQ multiplex PCR, and the TCRdb table lists in-frame clones only, not all of them. The table shows fewer than 25,000 clones, with approximately 80% occurring only once. The source material was peripheral blood mononuclear cells, sampled before stem cell transplant. The origin of the receptors is a man in his sixties with acute myeloid leukemia. Some clones in this sample may be carry-over from other donors' samples. The CDR3 runs from the conserved cysteine through the conserved F or W. The D gene is left open where the match is weak. Part of the rows lack a size; the others show once, few, many or a class for expanded clones.

TRBV30	TRBJ1-5	NA	NA	TGTGCCTGGAGTGTAACCAATCAGCCCCAGCATTTT	CAWSVTNQPQHF
TRBV2	TRBJ1-5	NA	NA	TGTGCCAGCAGGGAAGAGCGCTATAGCAATCAGCCCCAGCATTTT	CASREERYSNQPQHF
TRBV4-3	TRBJ1-1	NA	NA	TGCGCCACTAAGGACAGGAACACTGAAGCTTTCTTT	CATKDRNTEAFF
TRBV6-6	TRBJ1-1	NA	TRBD1	TGTGCCAGCAGCCGACAGGGGAACGCTGAAGCTTTCTTT	CASSRQGNAEAFF
TRBV19	TRBJ1-3	NA	NA	TGTGCCAGCAGGGGCTTGTTACGGGATACAAACACCATATATTTT	CASRGLLRDTNTIYF
TRBV9	TRBJ2-3	NA	NA	TGTGCCAGCAGCGTCAGCGACCAAAGAAGAGATACGCAGTATTTT	CASSVSDQRRDTQYF
TRBV5-1	TRBJ2-7	NA	NA	TGCGCCAGCAGGTCTTCCGACGGCCCATACGAGCAGTACTTC	CASRSSDGPYEQYF
TRBV27	TRBJ2-2	few	TRBD1	TGTGCCAGCAGTTTACGAGGGTTCCAGGGGGCCGGGGAGCTGTTTTTT	CASSLRGFQGAGELFF
TRBV11-2	TRBJ1-2	NA	NA	TGTGCCAGCAGCGCGGGCAGGGCTCTTAGCGGCTACACCTTC	CASSAGRALSGYTF
TRBV5-1	TRBJ1-1	NA	TRBD1	TGCGCCAGCAGCTTGGAAGGTAGGACAGGGAACACTGAAGCTTTCTTT	CASSLEGRTGNTEAFF
TRBV30	TRBJ1-2	NA	NA	TGTGCCTGGAGTAAGGATACAGGGAACTATGGCTACACCTTC	CAWSKDTGNYGYTF
TRBV30	TRBJ2-1	NA	NA	TGTGCCTGCCGACGACAGCTATCCTACAATGAGCAGTTCTTC	CACRRQLSYNEQFF
TRBV4-1	TRBJ1-1	NA	NA	TGCGCCAGCAGCCAAGCGATTTTGCAGATTGAAGCTTCCTTT	CASSQAILQIEASF
TRBV7-9	TRBJ2-7	NA	NA	TGTGCCAGCAGCTTAAGTCTCTCGGACGGCGAGCAGTACTTC	CASSLSLSDGEQYF
TRBV30	TRBJ1-5	NA	TRBD1	TGTGCCTGGGGACAGGGGGTTAATCAGCCCCAGCATTTT	CAWGQGVNQPQHF
TRBV2	TRBJ1-3	NA	NA	TGTGCCAGTGGTTCAGGTTCTGGAAACACCATATATTTT	CASGSGSGNTIYF
TRBV4-2	TRBJ2-5	NA	TRBD2	TGTGCCAGCAGCCAAGAACTAGCGGGGGAGCAAGAGACCCAGTACTTC	CASSQELAGEQETQYF
TRBV5-6	TRBJ2-5	NA	NA	TGTGCCAGCAGCTTGGCGGCCAGGGCAGAGACCCAGTACTTC	CASSLAARAETQYF
TRBV5-6	TRBJ2-3	NA	NA	TGTGCCAGCAGCTTGGAATCGGATCCTAGCACAGATACGCAGTATTTT	CASSLESDPSTDTQYF
TRBV18	TRBJ2-2	NA	TRBD1	TGTGCCAGCTCAGAAAGGACAGGGAACACCGGGGAGCTGCTTTTT	CASSERTGNTGELLF
TRBV7-9	TRBJ1-2	NA	NA	TGTGCCAGCAGCGCAGATAAACAGGGTGGCTATGGCTACACCTTC	CASSADKQGGYGYTF
TRBV7-3	TRBJ2-1	NA	TRBD1	TGTGCCAGCAGCAAGACGGACAGGGCTGAGCAGTTCTTC	CASSKTDRAEQFF
TRBV6-6	TRBJ1-1	NA	NA	TGTGCCAGCAGTTACAGCGCCCTAGCCACTGAAGCTTTCTTT	CASSYSALATEAFF
TRBV13	TRBJ1-1	NA	NA	TGTGCCAGCAGCTGGGGACACCCAAACACTGAAGCTTTCTTT	CASSWGHPNTEAFF
TRBV5-4	TRBJ2-7	few	NA	TGTGCCAGCAGCTCCTGGGACGGATACGAGCAGTACTTC	CASSSWDGYEQYF
TRBV4-3	TRBJ2-4	NA	NA	TGCGCCAGCAGCCAAGACCACCACGGAAACATTCAGTACTTC	CASSQDHHGNIQYF
TRBV9	TRBJ1-3	NA	NA	TGTGCCAGCAGCAATTCCAGGCATATCTCTGGAAACACCATATATTTT	CASSNSRHISGNTIYF
TRBV6-6	TRBJ1-1	NA	NA	TGTGCCAGCAGTTACTTGGCGGCGGGAACTGAAGCTTTCTTT	CASSYLAAGTEAFF
TRBV7-3	TRBJ2-3	NA	NA	TGTGCCAGCAGCGAAGATCCCTTGGGCACAGATACGCAGTATTTT	CASSEDPLGTDTQYF
TRBV5-1	TRBJ1-1	NA	NA	TGCGCCAGCAGCTTGGTGTCAGCGAACACTGAAGCTTTCTTT	CASSLVSANTEAFF
TRBV11-2	TRBJ1-2	NA	NA	TGTGCCAGCAGCCGATCAGGGTTGGGGTATGGCTACACCTTC	CASSRSGLGYGYTF
TRBV4-2	TRBJ1-1	NA	TRBD1	TGTGCCAGCAGCCAAGGGGAGGACAGGTCGGCCACTGAAGCTTTCTTT	CASSQGEDRSATEAFF
TRBV6-6	TRBJ2-3	few	NA	TGTGCCAGCAGTTCCCCCCAAGGCACAGATACGCAGTATTTT	CASSSPQGTDTQYF
TRBV4-2	TRBJ1-2	once	NA	TGTGCCAGCAGCCAAGATGATGGGGGAGCTAACTATGGCTACACCTTC	CASSQDDGGANYGYTF
TRBV7-6	TRBJ2-3	once	TRBD2	TGTGCCAGCAGCTTCGGGACTAGCGGGGGGGTCAAAACAGATACGCAGTATTTT	CASSFGTSGGVKTDTQYF
TRBV9	TRBJ2-2	NA	NA	TGTGCCAGCAGCGTAGCCACAGCGAACACCGGGGAGCTGTTTTTT	CASSVATANTGELFF
TRBV7-2	TRBJ2-2	NA	NA	TGTGCCAGCAGCTTAGTGGAGGGGTACACCGGGGAGCTGTTTTTT	CASSLVEGYTGELFF
TRBV5-1	TRBJ2-5	few	NA	TGCGCCAGCAGCTTGTGGCAAGAGACCCAGTACTTC	CASSLWQETQYF
TRBV30	TRBJ2-2	NA	NA	TGTGGGTGTGGGTCGAACACCGGGGAGCTGTTTTTT	CGCGSNTGELFF
TRBV2	TRBJ1-1	few	NA	TGTGCCAGCAGGGCGACAGGATTGAACACCGAAGCTTTCTTT	CASRATGLNTEAFF
TRBV5-1	TRBJ1-5	NA	TRBD1	TGCGCCAGCAGCTCCGGACAGGGCGATCAGCCCCAGCATTTT	CASSSGQGDQPQHF
TRBV25-1	TRBJ2-1	NA	TRBD1	TGTGCCAGCAGTGAAGGCAGGGGGCTTAACAATGAGCAGTTCTTC	CASSEGRGLNNEQFF
TRBV5-6	TRBJ1-6	once	NA	TGTGCCAGCAGCTTGCTATCGGGAGGGGGTAATTCACCCCTCCACTTT	CASSLLSGGGNSPLHF
TRBV29-1	TRBJ1-1	NA	NA	TGCAGCGCCTCCGAAGGGAACACTGAAGCTTTCTTT	CSASEGNTEAFF
TRBV5-1	TRBJ2-3	NA	NA	TGCGCCAGCAGCTTTTTCTCGACAGGCACAGATACGCAGTATTTT	CASSFFSTGTDTQYF
TRBV7-2	TRBJ2-1	NA	NA	TGTGCCAGCAGCGCCTTGGGCTTGCCTTACAATGAGCAGTTCTTC	CASSALGLPYNEQFF
TRBV7-9	TRBJ1-1	NA	NA	TGTGCCAGCAGCCTGGAGGGTGGGGGCACTGAAGCTTTCTTT	CASSLEGGGTEAFF
TRBV29-1	TRBJ1-2	NA	NA	TGCAGCGTTGCCTTGGGGGATGGCTACACCTTC	CSVALGDGYTF
TRBV29-1	TRBJ1-1	few	TRBD1	TGCAGCGCTGACAGGGGGACTGAAGCTTTCTTT	CSADRGTEAFF
TRBV6-5	TRBJ1-6	NA	TRBD1	TGTGCCAGCAGCCGCGAACAGGGGTTAGCTTCACCCCTCCACTTT	CASSREQGLASPLHF
TRBV28	TRBJ2-7	NA	NA	TGTGCCAGCAGCCTTGGGGCCTCCTACGAGCAGTACTTC	CASSLGASYEQYF
TRBV6-5	TRBJ1-1	NA	NA	TGTGCCAGCAGTACCGGGACTGCTGAAGCTTTCTTT	CASSTGTAEAFF
TRBV11-2	TRBJ2-3	NA	NA	TGTGCCAGCAGCTTAGCTCTGGGGCAGGGGGAGGGCACGCAGTATTTT	CASSLALGQGEGTQYF
TRBV19	TRBJ1-2	NA	NA	TGTGCCAGTAGTCCATCAAGAGCCCGGGAGAGTGGCTACACCTTC	CASSPSRARESGYTF
TRBV14	TRBJ2-7	NA	NA	TGTGCCAGCAGCCAACTAGGCCCTCCCTACGAGCAGTACTTC	CASSQLGPPYEQYF
TRBV19	TRBJ2-5	NA	NA	TGTGCCAGTAGTAGGACAGCCCAAGAGACCCAGTACTTC	CASSRTAQETQYF
TRBV27	TRBJ1-1	once	NA	TGTGCCAGCAGTTTATTATTTGGCACTGAAGCTTTCTTT	CASSLLFGTEAFF
TRBV9	TRBJ2-6	NA	NA	TGTGCCAGCGAGGCGGGTCCTGGGGCCAACGTCCTGACTTTC	CASEAGPGANVLTF
TRBV30	TRBJ1-1	NA	TRBD1	TGTGCCTGGAGTTGGGGGACAGGGATGAACACTGAAGCTTTCTTT	CAWSWGTGMNTEAFF